A selection of T cell receptor beta chains follows, all from one sample in a study of T cell responses to AZD1222 COVID-19 vaccine. Clones were read by immunoSEQ multiplex PCR, and TCRdb kept only the in-frame ones, dropping some. The table has some 170,000 clones, 85% to 90% seen once; the top ten hold 1.5% to 2%. The specimen comprised peripheral blood, sampled on day 0 of AZD1222 vaccination. Source of these receptors: an adult in good health. Each CDR3 is given with its conserved first and last residue. Each record gives: V gene, J gene, D gene, CDR3 protein, CDR3 DNA. A D gene is named only where the DNA matches it firmly.

TRBV28	TRBJ2-4	TRBD2	CASSLEREDLLIKNIQYF	TGTGCCAGCAGTCTAGAGCGGGAGGACCTCTTGATCAAAAACATTCAGTACTTC
TRBV9	TRBJ1-1	TRBD1	CASSGLTGRGNTEAFF	TGTGCCAGCAGCGGACTGACAGGGCGAGGGAACACTGAAGCTTTCTTT
TRBV28	TRBJ2-7	NA	CASSPQAYEQYF	TGTGCCAGCAGTCCCCAGGCCTACGAGCAGTACTTC
TRBV10-3	TRBJ2-2	NA	CAISDWSGNTGELFF	TGTGCCATCAGTGATTGGTCAGGGAACACCGGGGAGCTGTTTTTT
TRBV27	TRBJ1-6	TRBD1	CASSFMIPGQGYNSPLHF	TGTGCCAGCAGTTTTATGATTCCGGGACAGGGGTATAATTCACCCCTCCACTTT
TRBV13	TRBJ1-3	NA	CASSPRPPIGSGNTIYF	TGTGCCAGCAGCCCACGCCCCCCAATAGGGTCTGGAAACACCATATATTTT
TRBV7-8	TRBJ2-2	NA	CASSPRVSTGELFF	TGTGCCAGCAGCCCGCGGGTATCCACCGGGGAGCTGTTTTTT
TRBV19	TRBJ1-5	NA	CASSNISLGNQPQHF	TGTGCCAGTAGTAACATATCCTTGGGCAATCAGCCCCAGCATTTT
TRBV10-3	TRBJ1-5	NA	CAISERPGTGNQPQHF	TGTGCCATCAGTGAGAGACCGGGGACGGGGAATCAGCCCCAGCATTTT
TRBV18	TRBJ1-5	NA	CASSPGGNSNQPQHF	TGTGCCAGCTCACCAGGAGGTAATAGCAATCAGCCCCAGCATTTT